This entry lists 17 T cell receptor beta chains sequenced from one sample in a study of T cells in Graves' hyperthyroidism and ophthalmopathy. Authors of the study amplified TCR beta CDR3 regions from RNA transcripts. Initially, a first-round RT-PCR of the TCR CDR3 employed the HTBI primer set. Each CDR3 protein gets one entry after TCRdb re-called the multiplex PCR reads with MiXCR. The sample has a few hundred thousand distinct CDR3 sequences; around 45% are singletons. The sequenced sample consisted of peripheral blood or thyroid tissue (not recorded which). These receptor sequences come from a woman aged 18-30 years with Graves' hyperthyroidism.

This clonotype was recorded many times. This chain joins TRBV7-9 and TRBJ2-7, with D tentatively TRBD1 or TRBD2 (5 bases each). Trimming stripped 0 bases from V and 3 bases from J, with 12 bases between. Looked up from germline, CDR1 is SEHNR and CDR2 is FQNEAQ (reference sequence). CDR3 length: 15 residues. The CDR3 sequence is CASSLASGAGYEQYF. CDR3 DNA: TGTGCCAGCAGCTTAGCGTCCGGGGCGGGCTACGAGCAGTACTTC.

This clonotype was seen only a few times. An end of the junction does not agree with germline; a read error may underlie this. The CDR3, as DNA: TGTACCAGCAGCTTAGCGGTTAACACTGAAGCTTTCTTT. It specifies CTSSLAVNTEAFF. The chain has TRBV7-9 and TRBJ1-1, with no clear D. Germline CDR1 SEHNR, CDR2 FQNEAQ (reference sequence). This CDR3 is 13 amino acids long. The full variable domain, with the rest looked up from reference TRBV7-9 and TRBJ1-1, is DTGVSQNPRHKITKRGQNVTFRCDPISEHNRLYWYRQTLGQGPEFLTYFQNEAQLEKSRLLSDRFSAERPKGSFSTLEIQRTEQGDSAMYLCTSSLAVNTEAFFGQGTRLTVV.

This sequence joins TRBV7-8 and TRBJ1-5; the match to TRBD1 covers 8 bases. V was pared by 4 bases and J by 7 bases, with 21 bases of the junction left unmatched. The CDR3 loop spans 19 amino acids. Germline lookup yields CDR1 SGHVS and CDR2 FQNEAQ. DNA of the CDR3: TGTGCCAGCAGCTCTCGATGGACAGGGAGCGGCATAGGGAACCAGCCCCAGCATTTT. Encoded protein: CASSSRWTGSGIGNQPQHF.

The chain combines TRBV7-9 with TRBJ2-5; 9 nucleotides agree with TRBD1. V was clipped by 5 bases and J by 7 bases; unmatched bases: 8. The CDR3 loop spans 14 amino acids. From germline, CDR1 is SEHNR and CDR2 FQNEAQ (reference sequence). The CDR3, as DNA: TGTGCCAGCAGCCGGGGACAGGGCGGCCGGACCCAGTACTTC. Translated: CASSRGQGGRTQYF.

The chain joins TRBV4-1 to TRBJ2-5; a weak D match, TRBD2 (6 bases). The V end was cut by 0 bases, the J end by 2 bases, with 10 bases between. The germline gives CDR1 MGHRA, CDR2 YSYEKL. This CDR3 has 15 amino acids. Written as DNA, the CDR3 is TGCGCCAGCAGCCAAGAAGACCTAGCGCAAGAGACCCAGTACTTC. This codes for CASSQEDLAQETQYF.

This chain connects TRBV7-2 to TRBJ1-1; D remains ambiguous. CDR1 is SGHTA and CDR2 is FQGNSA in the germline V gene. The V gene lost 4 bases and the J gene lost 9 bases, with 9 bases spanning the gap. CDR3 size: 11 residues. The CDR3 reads CASSSGDKAFF. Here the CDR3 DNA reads TGTGCCAGCAGCTCCGGGGATAAAGCTTTCTTT.

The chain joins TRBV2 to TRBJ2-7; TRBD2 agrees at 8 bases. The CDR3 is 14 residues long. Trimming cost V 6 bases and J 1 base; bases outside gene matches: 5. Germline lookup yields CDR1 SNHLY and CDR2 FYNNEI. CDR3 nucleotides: TGTGCCAGCAGCGGTAGCGGGGATTCCTACGAGCAGTACTTC. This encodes CASSGSGDSYEQYF.

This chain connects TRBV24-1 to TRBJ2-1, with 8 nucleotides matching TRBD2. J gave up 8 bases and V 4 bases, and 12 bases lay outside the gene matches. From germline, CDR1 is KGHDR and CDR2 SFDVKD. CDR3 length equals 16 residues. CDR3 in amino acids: CATSDQGLGGWDEQFF. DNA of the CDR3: TGTGCCACCAGTGACCAGGGACTAGGGGGATGGGATGAGCAGTTCTTC.

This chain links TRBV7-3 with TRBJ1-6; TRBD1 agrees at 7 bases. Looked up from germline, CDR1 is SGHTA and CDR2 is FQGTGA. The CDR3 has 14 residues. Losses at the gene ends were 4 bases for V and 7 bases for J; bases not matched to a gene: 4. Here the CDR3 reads CASSWGQSNSPLHF. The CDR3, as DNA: TGTGCCAGCAGCTGGGGACAGTCGAATTCACCCCTCCACTTT.

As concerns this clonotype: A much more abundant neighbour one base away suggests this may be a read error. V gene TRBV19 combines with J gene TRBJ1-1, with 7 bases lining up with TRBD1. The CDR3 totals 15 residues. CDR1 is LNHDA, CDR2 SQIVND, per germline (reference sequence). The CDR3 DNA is TGTGCCAGTAGTCCCCCCGGGACAGCAGACACTGAAGCTTCCTTT. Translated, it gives CASSPPGTADTEASF. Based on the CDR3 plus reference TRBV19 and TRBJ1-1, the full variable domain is DGGITQSPKYLFRKEGQNVTLSCEQNLNHDAMYWYRQDPGQGLRLIYYSQIVNDFQKGDIAEGYSVSREKKESFPLTVTSAQKNPTAFYLCASSPPGTADTEASFGQGTRLTVV.

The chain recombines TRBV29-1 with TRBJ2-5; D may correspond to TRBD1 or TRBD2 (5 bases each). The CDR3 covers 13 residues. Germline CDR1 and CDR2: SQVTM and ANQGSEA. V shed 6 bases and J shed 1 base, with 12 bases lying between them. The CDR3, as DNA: TGCAGCGTGGAACGGGGCCTCCAAGAGACCCAGTACTTC. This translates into CSVERGLQETQYF.

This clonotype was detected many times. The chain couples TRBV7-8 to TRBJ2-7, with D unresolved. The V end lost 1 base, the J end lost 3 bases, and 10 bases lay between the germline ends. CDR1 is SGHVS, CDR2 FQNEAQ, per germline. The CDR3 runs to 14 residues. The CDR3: CASSLVPGDYEQYF. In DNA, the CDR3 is TGTGCCAGCAGCTTAGTCCCAGGCGACTACGAGCAGTACTTC.

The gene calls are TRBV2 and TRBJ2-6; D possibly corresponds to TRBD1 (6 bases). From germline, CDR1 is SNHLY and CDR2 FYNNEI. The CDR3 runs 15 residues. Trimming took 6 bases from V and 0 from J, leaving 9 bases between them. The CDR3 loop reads CASSKQGSGANVLTF. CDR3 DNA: TGTGCCAGCAGCAAACAGGGCTCTGGGGCCAACGTCCTGACTTTC.

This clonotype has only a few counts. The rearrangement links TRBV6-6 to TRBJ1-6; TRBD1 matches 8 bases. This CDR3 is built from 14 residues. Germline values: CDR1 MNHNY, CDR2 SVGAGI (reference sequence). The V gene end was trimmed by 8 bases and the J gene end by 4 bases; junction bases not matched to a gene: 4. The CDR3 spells CASGRTGYNSPLHF. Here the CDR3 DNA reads TGTGCCAGCGGTCGGACAGGGTATAATTCACCCCTCCACTTT.

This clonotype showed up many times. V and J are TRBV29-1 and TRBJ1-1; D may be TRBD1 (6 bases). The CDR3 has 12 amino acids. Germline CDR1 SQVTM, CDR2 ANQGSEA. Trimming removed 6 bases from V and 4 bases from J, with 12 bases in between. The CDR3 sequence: CSVRRGATEAFF. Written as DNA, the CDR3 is TGCAGCGTGCGAAGGGGGGCCACTGAAGCTTTCTTT.

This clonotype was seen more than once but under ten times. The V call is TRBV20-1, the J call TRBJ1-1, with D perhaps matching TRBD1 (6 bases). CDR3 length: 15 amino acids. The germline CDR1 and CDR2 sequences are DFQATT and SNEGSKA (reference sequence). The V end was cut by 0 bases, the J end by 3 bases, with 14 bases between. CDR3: CSARDHRGGDTEAFF. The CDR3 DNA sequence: TGCAGTGCTAGAGACCACCGAGGGGGGGACACTGAAGCTTTCTTT.

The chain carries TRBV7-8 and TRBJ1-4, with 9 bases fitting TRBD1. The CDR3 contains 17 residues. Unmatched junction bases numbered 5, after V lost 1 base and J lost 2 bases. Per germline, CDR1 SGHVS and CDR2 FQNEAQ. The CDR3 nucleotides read TGTGCCAGCAGCTTAGAGGTCGGGACAGGGACTAATGAAAAACTGTTTTTT. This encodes CASSLEVGTGTNEKLFF. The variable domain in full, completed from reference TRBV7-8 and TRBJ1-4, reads GAGVSQSPRYKVAKRGQDVALRCDPISGHVSLFWYQQALGQGPEFLTYFQNEAQLDKSGLPSDRFFAERPEGSVSTLKIQRTQQEDSAVYLCASSLEVGTGTNEKLFFGSGTQLSVL.